Following are 20 T cell receptor beta chains from one sample sequenced in a study of graft-versus-host responses after intestinal transplantation. Antigens for these TCRs are unknown. TCRdb's table, derived via immunoSEQ multiplex PCR, lists solely in-frame clones and lacks some. This table holds over 85,000 clones, approximately 94% found once. The source material was unstimulated CD4+ T cells sorted from spleen or lymph node cells, sampled before transplant. The origin of the receptors is a human donor who was the organ donor for an intestinal transplant.

The chain couples TRBV9 to TRBJ1-1; D not certain. The V and J ends lost 2 bases and 2 bases respectively, with 10 bases between them. Germline loops: CDR1 SGDLS, CDR2 YYNGEE. The CDR3 covers 14 residues. CDR3 bases: TGTGCCAGCAGCGTCACCGGGAGTAACACTGAAGCTTTCTTT. It translates to CASSVTGSNTEAFF.

The rearrangement joins TRBV19 to TRBJ2-3, with 9 bases fitting TRBD1. The CDR3 has 16 residues. From germline, CDR1 is LNHDA and CDR2 SQIVND (reference sequence). V shed 7 bases, J shed 5 bases, and the junction held 13 bases outside the gene matches. CDR3 sequence reads: CASTPSGQGLLDTQYF. The CDR3 coding sequence is TGTGCCAGTACCCCGTCGGGACAGGGCCTCTTAGATACGCAGTATTTT. The full variable domain, in which reference TRBV19 and TRBJ2-3 provide the parts outside the CDR3, is DGGITQSPKYLFRKEGQNVTLSCEQNLNHDAMYWYRQDPGQGLRLIYYSQIVNDFQKGDIAEGYSVSREKKESFPLTVTSAQKNPTAFYLCASTPSGQGLLDTQYFGPGTRLTVL.

This chain uses TRBV6-5 with TRBJ1-4; D not certain. Looked up from germline, CDR1 is MNHEY and CDR2 is SVGAGI. The V end was cut by 2 bases, the J end by 5 bases, with 3 bases between. This CDR3 has 12 amino acids. This CDR3 reads CASSYPNEKLFF. CDR3 coding DNA: TGTGCCAGCAGTTACCCAAATGAAAAACTGTTTTTT.

The chain joins TRBV6-5 to TRBJ1-1; D perhaps matches TRBD1 (5 bases). V was pared by 5 bases and J by 3 bases, with 10 bases between. CDR1 and CDR2 from the germline V gene are MNHEY and SVGAGI. The CDR3 totals 13 residues. Written as DNA, the CDR3 is TGTGCCAGCAGTCCGCGACAGCACACTGAAGCTTTCTTT. Encoded protein: CASSPRQHTEAFF.

The gene calls are TRBV7-2 and TRBJ2-3; possibly TRBD1 for D (6 bases). The CDR3 loop spans 15 amino acids. Per germline, CDR1 SGHTA and CDR2 FQGNSA. Trimming cost V 5 bases and J 2 bases, with 14 bases left between them. The CDR3 bases are TGTGCCAGCAGCCCCCGGGACAAAATCACAGATACGCAGTATTTT. The encoded protein is CASSPRDKITDTQYF. The full variable domain, in which reference TRBV7-2 and TRBJ2-3 provide the parts outside the CDR3, is GAGVSQSPSNKVTEKGKDVELRCDPISGHTALYWYRQSLGQGLEFLIYFQGNSAPDKSGLPSDRFSAERTGGSVSTLTIQRTQQEDSAVYLCASSPRDKITDTQYFGPGTRLTVL.

This clone came up a few times. The V and J genes are TRBV18 and TRBJ1-1; 9 bases agree with TRBD1. Germline trimming cut 4 bases from V and 6 bases from J; bases unmatched to any gene: 12. Germline lookup yields CDR1 KGHSH and CDR2 LQKENI. The CDR3 contains 16 residues. The CDR3 DNA is TGTGCCAGCTCACTGGGACAGGGAAAGGGGCATGCTGAAGCTTTCTTT. It encodes CASSLGQGKGHAEAFF.

The chain is built from TRBV28 and TRBJ2-5; D remains ambiguous. V dropped 8 bases and J dropped 1 base, with 8 bases sitting between them. CDR1 is MDHEN, CDR2 SYDVKM, per germline. This CDR3 spans 12 amino acids. The CDR3 loop is CASGWIQETQYF. For the CDR3, the DNA is TGTGCCAGCGGATGGATCCAAGAGACCCAGTACTTC. The full variable domain, completed using reference TRBV28 and TRBJ2-5, is DVKVTQSSRYLVKRTGEKVFLECVQDMDHENMFWYRQDPGLGLRLIYFSYDVKMKEKGDIPEGYSVSREKKERFSLILESASTNQTSMYLCASGWIQETQYFGPGTRLLVL.

V and J are TRBV28 and TRBJ2-7; D perhaps matches TRBD2 (8 bases). CDR1 and CDR2 (germline): MDHEN, SYDVKM. The length of the CDR3 is 15 residues. The V end was cut by 5 bases, the J end by 7 bases, with 21 bases between. Here the CDR3 DNA reads TGTGCCAGCAGTCCCCGGGACAGCGGGGGTTGGGAGCAGTACTTC. Protein product: CASSPRDSGGWEQYF.

The V gene is TRBV11-2, the J gene TRBJ1-1, with TRBD1 as a possible D gene (6 bases). V was clipped by 4 bases and J by 6 bases, with 21 bases between them. CDR1 is SGHAT, CDR2 FQNNGV, per germline. The CDR3 has 16 residues. CDR3 in amino acids: CASSWGATRVAAEAFF. Here the CDR3 DNA reads TGTGCCAGCAGCTGGGGGGCAACGAGGGTTGCTGCTGAAGCTTTCTTT.

The gene calls are TRBV2 and TRBJ1-3; D remains ambiguous. This CDR3 is 13 amino acids long. Trimming pared 7 bases from V and 4 bases from J, leaving 11 bases between. Germline V lookup: CDR1 SNHLY, CDR2 FYNNEI. The CDR3 loop is CASTGGLGNTIYF. CDR3 coding DNA: TGTGCCAGCACAGGTGGTCTCGGAAACACCATATATTTT.

About this clone itself: This same CDR3 is encoded by further DNA sequences in the sample. This chain links TRBV28 with TRBJ1-1; D gene ambiguous. Germline CDR1 reads MDHEN; CDR2 reads SYDVKM. Trimming removed 2 bases from V and 3 bases from J, with 22 bases in between. The CDR3 consists of 18 residues. In DNA, the CDR3 is TGTGCCAGCAGTTTACCTCAACCCCGTGGTCGGAAGGACACTGAAGCTTTCTTT. It is translated as CASSLPQPRGRKDTEAFF.

CDR3 sequence: CASSPAVGRQSSGANVLTF. DNA of the CDR3: TGTGCCAGCAGCCCAGCAGTGGGACGTCAAAGCTCTGGGGCCAACGTCCTGACTTTC. This rearrangement joins TRBV11-2 to TRBJ2-6, with D perhaps TRBD1 or TRBD2 (5 bases each). With 5 bases removed from V and 0 bases from J, the gap between germline ends came to 20 bases. Germline CDR1 SGHAT, CDR2 FQNNGV. CDR3 length: 19 amino acids.

V is TRBV4-3 and J is TRBJ1-3; possible D gene TRBD1, 6 bases. V lost 4 bases to trimming and J lost 0 bases, with 13 bases between them. Germline CDR1 reads LGHNA; CDR2 reads YSLEER. This CDR3 comprises 16 residues. Here the CDR3 reads CASSRGAGTSGNTIYF. The CDR3 DNA reads as TGCGCCAGCAGCCGGGGGGCAGGGACCTCTGGAAACACCATATATTTT.

CDR3 bases: TGTGCCAGCACCGAGGACAGGGTATATACGCAGTATTTT. This gives the protein CASTEDRVYTQYF. The chain couples TRBV6-4 to TRBJ2-3; TRBD1 matches 8 bases. The V segment lost 7 bases and the J segment 7 bases; nucleotides outside the gene matches: 7. The germline V gene encodes CDR1 MRHNA and CDR2 SNTAGT. The CDR3 consists of 13 residues.

The chain recombines TRBV19 with TRBJ1-6; TRBD1 agrees at 10 bases. Germline CDR1 and CDR2: LNHDA and SQIVND (reference sequence). The length of the CDR3 is 14 residues. J was trimmed by 9 bases and V by 5 bases; bases with no gene match: 4. DNA for the CDR3: TGTGCCAGTAGTCAGGGGACAGGGGTTTCACCCCTCCACTTT. Amino acid sequence: CASSQGTGVSPLHF.

The V gene is TRBV4-1, the J gene TRBJ2-1; D is unresolved. Germline V gene data show CDR1 as MGHRA and CDR2 as YSYEKL. V gave up 0 bases and J gave up 7 bases, with 4 bases separating them. The length of the CDR3 is 12 residues. CDR3 DNA sequence: TGCGCCAGCAGCCAAGACTTAAATGAGCAGTTCTTC. It specifies CASSQDLNEQFF.

CDR3 region: CASSLTGGGGGAHPYEQYF. CDR3 nucleotide sequence: TGTGCCAGCAGTCTCACGGGGGGGGGTGGGGGCGCCCATCCCTACGAGCAGTACTTC. The chain combines TRBV27 with TRBJ2-7; 8 bases agree with TRBD2. Germline CDR1 and CDR2: MNHEY and SMNVEV (reference sequence). The CDR3 is made up of 19 amino acids. After removal of 5 bases from V and 2 bases from J, the junction contained 20 bases not matched to a gene.

The CDR3, as DNA: TGTGCCAGCAGCTCCTACAGCGAGTATGGCTACACCTTC. It translates to CASSSYSEYGYTF. The rearrangement joins TRBV11-1 to TRBJ1-2; D ambiguous. The CDR3 length is 13 residues. V lost 4 bases and J 5 bases, leaving 11 bases between the germline ends. CDR1 SGHAT and CDR2 FQDESV come from the germline V gene (reference sequence). The variable domain in full, completed from reference TRBV11-1 and TRBJ1-2, reads EAEVAQSPRYKITEKSQAVAFWCDPISGHATLYWYRQILGQGPELLVQFQDESVVDDSQLPKDRFSAERLKGVDSTLKIQPAELGDSAMYLCASSSYSEYGYTFGSGTRLTVV.

The V gene is TRBV13, the J gene TRBJ1-3, with 8 nucleotides matching TRBD1. From germline, CDR1 is PRHDT and CDR2 FYEKMQ (reference sequence). CDR3 length: 14 residues. J lost 4 bases, V lost 5 bases, and 4 bases had no gene match. The chain's CDR3 is CASSADRGGNTIYF. CDR3 in DNA: TGTGCCAGCAGCGCCGACAGGGGCGGAAACACCATATATTTT.

The chain links TRBV2 to TRBJ2-3; 7 bases agree with TRBD1. This CDR3 contains 14 residues. V was clipped by 4 bases and J by 2 bases; unmatched bases: 3. Looked up from germline, CDR1 is SNHLY and CDR2 is FYNNEI. The CDR3 nucleotides read TGTGCCAGCAGTGTACAGGGGATCACAGATACGCAGTATTTT. Translation gives CASSVQGITDTQYF. Complete variable domain (other parts from reference TRBV2 and TRBJ2-3): EPEVTQTPSHQVTQMGQEVILRCVPISNHLYFYWYRQILGQKVEFLVSFYNNEISEKSEIFDDQFSVERPDGSNFTLKIRSTKLEDSAMYFCASSVQGITDTQYFGPGTRLTVL.